These 22 T cell receptor beta chains share one sample of origin, sequenced in a study of response to subunit inactivated influenza vaccine. One entry per CDR3 protein, called by TCRdb with MiXCR from the RT-PCR reads. The profile shows about 570,000 distinct CDR3 sequences, about 10% of them singletons. In addition, the sample was reused for a study of T cells expressing NK-cell markers. As that study records: Researchers built TCR beta cDNA using 5'RACE template switching with UMIs.

Material: PBMCs from blood, obtained on the day of vaccination. The receptors were sampled from a man aged 45-65 years who received an inactivated influenza vaccine.

J is TRBJ2-1 and V is TRBV6-5, with D maybe TRBD2 (6 bases). The CDR3 is made up of 16 amino acids. Germline CDR1 and CDR2: MNHEY and SVGAGI. Trimming removed 4 bases from V and 4 bases from J, with 17 bases in between. CDR3 protein: CASSSPLRGIYNEQFF. In DNA, the CDR3 is TGTGCCAGCAGTTCCCCCCTCCGGGGGATTTACAATGAGCAGTTCTTC.

In this sample, this clonotype turned up a few times. The chain uses TRBV5-1 and TRBJ2-1, with 9 bases matching TRBD2. This CDR3 has 21 amino acids. Trimming removed 0 bases from V and 4 bases from J; junction bases left unmatched: 20. The germline V gene has CDR1 SGHRS and CDR2 YFSETQ. The CDR3 reads CASSLAIGLRGGQLSYNEQFF. In nucleotides, the CDR3 is TGCGCCAGCAGCTTGGCCATTGGCTTGCGGGGGGGCCAGCTCTCATACAATGAGCAGTTCTTC.

V is TRBV29-1 and J is TRBJ2-7, with D possibly TRBD2 on 5 matching bases. Germline V gives CDR1 SQVTM, CDR2 ANQGSEA. V dropped 4 bases and J dropped 5 bases, with 9 bases sitting between them. CDR3 size: 11 residues. CDR3 DNA sequence: TGCAGCGTTGGAGGGTTGAACGAGCAGTACTTC. Its translation is CSVGGLNEQYF.

In regard to this clonotype: This may come from a read error, since a much larger clone is one base off. This chain connects TRBV5-1 to TRBJ2-1; D perhaps matches TRBD2 (5 bases). Germline V gene sequence: CDR1 SGHRS, CDR2 YFSETQ. V was cut by 0 bases and J by 8 bases, with 12 bases left in between. CDR3 size: 14 residues. In DNA form, the CDR3 reads TGCGCCAGCAGCTTGGGTCGGGGTATTGATGAGCAGTTCTTC. It encodes CASSLGRGIDEQFF.

The chain employs TRBV20-1 and TRBJ2-7, with 9 nucleotides matching TRBD2. Germline loops: CDR1 DFQATT, CDR2 SNEGSKA (reference sequence). The CDR3 loop spans 15 amino acids. Unmatched junction bases numbered 8, after V lost 2 bases and J lost 3 bases. As DNA, the CDR3 is TGCAGTGCTAGAACTGATAGCGGGGGAATCTACGAGCAGTACTTC. This gives the protein CSARTDSGGIYEQYF.

The CDR3 loop reads CASSQMTSGGLSDTQYF. Here the CDR3 DNA reads TGTGCCAGCAGCCAGATGACTAGCGGGGGGTTATCAGATACGCAGTATTTT. This sequence joins TRBV4-2 and TRBJ2-3; 13 nucleotides agree with TRBD2. This CDR3 is built from 17 residues. The germline CDR1 and CDR2 sequences are LGHNA and YNFKEQ. J was trimmed by 4 bases and V by 3 bases; bases with no gene match: 7.

The chain couples TRBV7-8 to TRBJ2-7; no clear D. The CDR3 has 15 residues. V gave up 0 bases and J gave up 3 bases, with 12 bases separating them. Germline loops: CDR1 SGHVS, CDR2 FQNEAQ. CDR3 protein: CASSLAGQANYEQYF. Written as DNA, the CDR3 is TGTGCCAGCAGCTTAGCGGGTCAGGCAAACTACGAGCAGTACTTC.

The gene calls are TRBV6-2 or TRBV6-3 and TRBJ2-1, with 11 bases identical to TRBD2. The V gene's germline CDR1 is MNHEY and CDR2 SVGEGT. The V and J ends lost 0 bases and 7 bases, in that order; junction bases with no gene match: 5. The CDR3 covers 16 residues. CDR3 amino acids: CASSYSSGRAWNEQFF. The CDR3 bases are TGTGCCAGCAGTTACTCTAGCGGGAGGGCATGGAATGAGCAGTTCTTC.

This clonotype was seen only a few times. The chain uses TRBV18 and TRBJ1-2; the D gene is possibly TRBD1 (5 bases). Germline assignment: CDR1 KGHSH and CDR2 LQKENI. Trimming cost V 4 bases and J 6 bases, with 15 bases left between them. The CDR3 is made up of 14 amino acids. CDR3 sequence (DNA): TGTGCCAGCTCACTTGATCTAGGGGCTCATGGCTACACCTTC. Its protein is CASSLDLGAHGYTF.

The chain has TRBV7-6 and TRBJ2-1; possibly TRBD2 for D (5 bases). CDR1 is SGHVS, CDR2 FNYEAQ, per germline. The CDR3 contains 12 residues. With 5 bases removed from V and 6 bases from J, the gap between germline ends came to 8 bases. CDR3 region: CASSTRFNEQFF. The CDR3 nucleotides are TGTGCCAGCAGCACTAGATTCAATGAGCAGTTCTTC.

This clonotype has only a few counts. The chain has TRBV7-2 and TRBJ2-7; D remains unclear. Per germline, CDR1 SGHTA and CDR2 FQGNSA. This CDR3 spans 14 amino acids. V was cut by 5 bases and J by 3 bases, with 14 bases left in between. The CDR3 sequence: CASSPFLIGYEQYF. The CDR3 coding sequence is TGTGCCAGCAGCCCATTTCTGATAGGCTACGAGCAGTACTTC. Full variable domain (rest looked up from reference TRBV7-2 and TRBJ2-7): GAGVSQSPSNKVTEKGKDVELRCDPISGHTALYWYRQSLGQGLEFLIYFQGNSAPDKSGLPSDRFSAERTGGSVSTLTIQRTQQEDSAVYLCASSPFLIGYEQYFGPGTRLTVT.

The chain employs TRBV5-1 and TRBJ2-7; 7 bases align to TRBD2. V gave up 4 bases and J gave up 6 bases; unmatched junction bases: 13. Germline V gene data show CDR1 as SGHRS and CDR2 as YFSETQ. CDR3 length equals 15 residues. The CDR3 nucleotides are TGCGCCAGCAGCCCCCGGGGGGAAGTTAGTGCCGAGCAGTACTTC. It encodes CASSPRGEVSAEQYF. The full variable domain, its missing parts supplied by reference TRBV5-1 and TRBJ2-7, is KAGVTQTPRYLIKTRGQQVTLSCSPISGHRSVSWYQQTPGQGLQFLFEYFSETQRNKGNFPGRFSGRQFSNSRSEMNVSTLELGDSALYLCASSPRGEVSAEQYFGPGTRLTVT.

The chain is built from TRBV14 and TRBJ2-2; the match to TRBD2 covers 8 bases. The V segment lost 7 bases and the J segment 5 bases; nucleotides outside the gene matches: 12. The CDR3 has 16 amino acids. Germline V gives CDR1 SGHDN, CDR2 FVKESK. The CDR3 sequence: CASNHGIAGTTGELFF. The CDR3 nucleotides read TGTGCCAGCAACCACGGGATAGCGGGGACTACCGGGGAGCTGTTTTTT.

In its sample, this clonotype was seen many times. This chain links TRBV7-2 with TRBJ2-2; no clear D gene. The V end was cut by 6 bases, the J end by 4 bases, with 12 bases between. Germline CDR1 and CDR2: SGHTA and FQGNSA. The length of the CDR3 is 14 residues. The CDR3 bases are TGTGCCAGCAGTCCCCAGGCAGGCACCGGGGAGCTGTTTTTT. It is translated as CASSPQAGTGELFF.

This clonotype was recorded a few times. This chain connects TRBV9 to TRBJ1-2; 9 bases match TRBD1. Per germline, CDR1 SGDLS and CDR2 YYNGEE. The CDR3 runs to 16 residues. Unmatched junction bases numbered 7, after V lost 0 bases and J lost 4 bases. Here the CDR3 DNA reads TGTGCCAGCAGCGTAGCCCCGATGACAGGGGGCTATGGCTACACCTTC. Its translation: CASSVAPMTGGYGYTF.

This clonotype has a handful of counts. The J gene is TRBJ1-2, the V gene TRBV2; D unclear. Germline CDR1 is SNHLY and CDR2 is FYNNEI. V shed 7 bases and J shed 7 bases, with 10 bases lying between them. CDR3 size: 11 residues. CDR3 in amino acids: CASTLAVGYTF. CDR3 DNA: TGTGCCAGCACGCTCGCCGTTGGCTACACCTTC.

This clonotype was seen at least ten times. This rearrangement joins TRBV5-1 to TRBJ2-3, with D possibly matching TRBD2 (5 bases). The germline CDR1 and CDR2 sequences are SGHRS and YFSETQ. The CDR3 runs to 15 residues. The germline V and J ends were trimmed by 3 bases and 7 bases, with 18 bases remaining between them. CDR3 amino acids: CASSSWGASENTQYF. The DNA of the CDR3 is TGCGCCAGCAGCTCCTGGGGAGCTTCGGAGAATACGCAGTATTTT.

V gene TRBV5-4 combines with J gene TRBJ2-1; 8 bases line up with TRBD2. After removal of 5 bases from V and 6 bases from J, the junction contained 13 bases not matched to a gene. Germline V CDR1 and CDR2: SGHNT, YYREEE (reference sequence). The CDR3 loop spans 16 amino acids. Here the CDR3 DNA reads TGTGCCAGCAGTTCGTCGACGGCGGGGGGATCCAATGAGCAGTTCTTC. Translated, it gives CASSSSTAGGSNEQFF.

Many counts were recorded for this clonotype. This rearrangement joins TRBV5-1 to TRBJ1-1; D is undetermined. The CDR3 is made up of 13 amino acids. Germline CDR1 SGHRS, CDR2 YFSETQ. V was trimmed by 6 bases and J by 10 bases, leaving 19 bases between them. This CDR3 reads CASTLGGAGGAFF. CDR3 sequence (DNA): TGCGCCAGCACCCTAGGTGGTGCAGGAGGAGCTTTCTTT.

The V call is TRBV7-3, the J call TRBJ2-3; 9 nucleotides align to TRBD1. Germline CDR1 SGHTA, CDR2 FQGTGA. The CDR3 contains 16 residues. The trim removed 4 bases at V and 3 bases at J, leaving 8 bases unmatched. The CDR3 nucleotides read TGTGCCAGCAGCTCCCGGACAGGGGACAAGACAGATACGCAGTATTTT. It specifies CASSSRTGDKTDTQYF.

The V and J genes are TRBV19 and TRBJ2-1; D might be TRBD1 (5 bases). V was trimmed by 3 bases and J by 6 bases, leaving 15 bases between them. CDR3 size: 15 residues. Germline values: CDR1 LNHDA, CDR2 SQIVND (reference sequence). The CDR3 here is CASSIQGKGANEQFF. In DNA, the CDR3 is TGTGCCAGTAGTATTCAGGGAAAAGGAGCCAATGAGCAGTTCTTC.

The chain joins TRBV29-1 to TRBJ2-5; D uncertain. V was trimmed by 0 bases and J by 0 bases, leaving 14 bases between them. Germline V gene lookup returns CDR1 SQVTM and CDR2 ANQGSEA. CDR3 size: 16 residues. The CDR3 DNA is TGCAGCGTTGAAGAATTCCACGAATGGTACCAAGAGACCCAGTACTTC. It is translated as CSVEEFHEWYQETQYF.